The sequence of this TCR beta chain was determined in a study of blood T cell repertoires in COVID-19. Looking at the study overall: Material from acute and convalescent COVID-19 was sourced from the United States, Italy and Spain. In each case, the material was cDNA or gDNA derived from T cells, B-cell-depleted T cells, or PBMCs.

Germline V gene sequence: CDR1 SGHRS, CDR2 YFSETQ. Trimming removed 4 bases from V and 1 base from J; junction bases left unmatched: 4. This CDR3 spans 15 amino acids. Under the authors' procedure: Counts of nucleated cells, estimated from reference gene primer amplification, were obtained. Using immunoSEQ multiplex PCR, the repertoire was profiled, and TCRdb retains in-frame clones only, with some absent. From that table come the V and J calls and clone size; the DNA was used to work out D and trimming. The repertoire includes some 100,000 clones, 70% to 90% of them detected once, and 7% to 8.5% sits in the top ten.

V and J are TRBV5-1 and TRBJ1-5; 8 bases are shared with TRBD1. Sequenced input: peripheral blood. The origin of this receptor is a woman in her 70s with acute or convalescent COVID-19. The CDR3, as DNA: TGCGCCAGCAGCATGACAGGGGCGAGCAATCAGCCCCAGCATTTT. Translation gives CASSMTGASNQPQHF.